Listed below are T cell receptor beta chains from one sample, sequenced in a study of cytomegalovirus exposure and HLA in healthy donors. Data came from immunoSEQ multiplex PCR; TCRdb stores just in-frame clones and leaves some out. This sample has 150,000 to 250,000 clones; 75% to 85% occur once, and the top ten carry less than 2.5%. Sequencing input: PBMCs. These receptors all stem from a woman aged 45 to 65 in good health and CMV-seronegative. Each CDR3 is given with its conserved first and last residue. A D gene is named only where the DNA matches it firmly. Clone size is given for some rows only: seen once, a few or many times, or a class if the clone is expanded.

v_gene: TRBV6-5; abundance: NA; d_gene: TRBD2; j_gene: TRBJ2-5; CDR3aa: CASRGLAGGGETQYF; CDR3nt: TGTGCCAGCAGGGGACTAGCGGGAGGAGGCGAGACCCAGTACTTC
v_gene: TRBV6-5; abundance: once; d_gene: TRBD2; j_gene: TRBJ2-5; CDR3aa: CASSYGTSGRWETQYF; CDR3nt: TGTGCCAGCAGTTACGGGACTAGCGGGAGATGGGAGACCCAGTACTTC
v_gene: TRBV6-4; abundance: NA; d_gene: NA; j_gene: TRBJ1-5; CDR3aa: CASREMRGKRQPQHF; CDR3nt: TGTGCCAGCAGGGAGATGAGAGGTAAACGTCAGCCCCAGCATTTT
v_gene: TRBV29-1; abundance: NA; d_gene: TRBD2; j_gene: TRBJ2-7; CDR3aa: CSVTLWGRAREQYF; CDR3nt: TGCAGCGTTACCTTATGGGGGAGGGCGCGGGAGCAGTACTTC
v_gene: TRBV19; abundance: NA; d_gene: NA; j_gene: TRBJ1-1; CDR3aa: CASSIDRMNTEAFF; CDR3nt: TGTGCCAGTAGTATAGACAGGATGAACACTGAAGCTTTCTTT
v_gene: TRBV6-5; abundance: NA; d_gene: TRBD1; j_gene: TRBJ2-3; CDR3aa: CASSSDRGQGDTQYF; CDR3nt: TGTGCCAGCTCATCAGACAGGGGGCAAGGAGATACGCAGTATTTT
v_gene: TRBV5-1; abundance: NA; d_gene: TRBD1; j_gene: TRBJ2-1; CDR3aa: CASSLGTGSGQDEQFF; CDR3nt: TGCGCCAGCAGCTTGGGGACAGGGAGCGGCCAGGATGAGCAGTTCTTC
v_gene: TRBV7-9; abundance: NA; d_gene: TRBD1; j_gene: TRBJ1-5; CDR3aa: CASSPETGSSNQPQHF; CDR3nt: TGTGCCAGCAGCCCAGAGACAGGGTCCAGCAATCAGCCCCAGCATTTT
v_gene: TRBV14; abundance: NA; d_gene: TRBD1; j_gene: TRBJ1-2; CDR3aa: CASITGQGGEGYGYTF; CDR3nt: TGTGCCAGCATCACGGGGCAGGGGGGTGAGGGCTATGGCTACACCTTC
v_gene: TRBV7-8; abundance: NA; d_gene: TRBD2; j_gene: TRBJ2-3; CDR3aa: CASSFLVAGGVDTQYF; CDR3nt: TGTGCCAGCAGCTTTTTGGTAGCGGGAGGGGTAGATACGCAGTATTTT
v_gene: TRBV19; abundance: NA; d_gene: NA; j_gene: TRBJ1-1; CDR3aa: CASSIEGGTEAFF; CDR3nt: TGTGCCAGTAGTATTGAAGGGGGCACTGAAGCTTTCTTT
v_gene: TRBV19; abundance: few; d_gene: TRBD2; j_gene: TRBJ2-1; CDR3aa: CASSKVAGGPPSSYNEQFF; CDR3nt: TGTGCCAGTAGTAAGGTAGCGGGAGGCCCTCCAAGCTCCTACAATGAGCAGTTCTTC
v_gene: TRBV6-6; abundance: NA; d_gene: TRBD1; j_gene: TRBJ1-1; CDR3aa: CASSYSGTDPWQGFF; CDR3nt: TGTGCCAGCAGTTACTCGGGGACAGATCCTTGGCAGGGTTTCTTT
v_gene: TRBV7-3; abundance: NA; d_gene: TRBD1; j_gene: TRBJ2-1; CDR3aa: CASSLTGQGVGNEQFF; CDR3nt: TGTGCCAGCAGCTTAACCGGACAGGGGGTCGGGAATGAGCAGTTCTTC
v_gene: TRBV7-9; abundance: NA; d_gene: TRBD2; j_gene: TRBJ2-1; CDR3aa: CASSFAAGGPGFF; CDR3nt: TGTGCCAGCAGCTTCGCAGCGGGAGGGCCCGGGTTCTTC
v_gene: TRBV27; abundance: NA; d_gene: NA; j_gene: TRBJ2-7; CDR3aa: CASSLSGRVPYEQYF; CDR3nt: TGTGCCAGCAGTTTATCTGGCAGGGTTCCCTACGAGCAGTACTTC
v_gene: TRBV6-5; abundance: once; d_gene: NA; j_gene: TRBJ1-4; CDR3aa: CASSYEGDEKLFF; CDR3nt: TGTGCCAGCAGTTACGAAGGGGATGAAAAACTGTTTTTT
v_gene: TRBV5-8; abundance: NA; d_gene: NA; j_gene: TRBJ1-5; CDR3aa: CASSLSYGNQPQHF; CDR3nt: TGTGCCAGCAGTCTAAGCTACGGCAATCAGCCCCAGCATTTT
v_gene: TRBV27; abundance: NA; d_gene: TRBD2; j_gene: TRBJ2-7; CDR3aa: CASSLAGVHYEQYF; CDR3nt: TGTGCCAGTTCACTAGCGGGAGTTCACTACGAGCAGTACTTC
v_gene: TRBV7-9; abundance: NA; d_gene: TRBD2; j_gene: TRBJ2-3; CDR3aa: CASSPGLASSSTDTQYF; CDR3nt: TGTGCCAGCAGCCCGGGACTAGCGTCCTCTAGCACAGATACGCAGTATTTT
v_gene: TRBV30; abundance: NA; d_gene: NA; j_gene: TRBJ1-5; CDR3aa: CAWSVGAARVGYSNQPQHF; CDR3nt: TGTGCCTGGAGTGTGGGAGCAGCCCGGGTTGGGTATAGCAATCAGCCCCAGCATTTT
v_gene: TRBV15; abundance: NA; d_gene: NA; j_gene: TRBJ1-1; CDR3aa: CATSREPNRVGAFF; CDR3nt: TGTGCCACCAGCAGAGAACCTAACCGGGTAGGAGCTTTCTTT
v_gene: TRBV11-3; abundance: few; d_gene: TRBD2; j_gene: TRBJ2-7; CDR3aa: CASSGLATYEQYF; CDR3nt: TGTGCCAGCAGCGGACTAGCGACCTACGAGCAGTACTTC
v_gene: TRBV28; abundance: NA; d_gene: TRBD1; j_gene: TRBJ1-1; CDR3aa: CASRSPPGTGNTEAFF; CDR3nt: TGTGCCAGCAGATCACCTCCCGGGACAGGGAACACTGAAGCTTTCTTT
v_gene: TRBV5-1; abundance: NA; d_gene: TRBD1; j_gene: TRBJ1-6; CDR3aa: CASSLQGESYNSPLHF; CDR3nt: TGCGCCAGCAGCTTACAGGGGGAGAGTTATAATTCACCCCTCCACTTT
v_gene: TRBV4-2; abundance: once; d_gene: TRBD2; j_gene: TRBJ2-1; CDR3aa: CASSLSGGSLGNEQFF; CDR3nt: TGTGCCAGCAGCCTCTCGGGCGGGAGTTTAGGGAATGAGCAGTTCTTC
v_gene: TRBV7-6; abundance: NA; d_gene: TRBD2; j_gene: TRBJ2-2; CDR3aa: CASSFTLAGVTGELFF; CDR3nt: TGTGCCAGCAGCTTCACTCTAGCGGGAGTCACCGGGGAGCTGTTTTTT
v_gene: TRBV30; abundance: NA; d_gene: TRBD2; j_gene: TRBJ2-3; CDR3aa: CAWRVLSGRSDTQYF; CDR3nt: TGTGCCTGGAGGGTGCTTAGCGGGAGGTCAGATACGCAGTATTTT
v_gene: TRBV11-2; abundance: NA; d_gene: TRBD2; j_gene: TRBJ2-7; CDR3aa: CASSTTGLAGEQYF; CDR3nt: TGTGCCAGCAGCACGACGGGACTAGCGGGAGAGCAGTACTTC
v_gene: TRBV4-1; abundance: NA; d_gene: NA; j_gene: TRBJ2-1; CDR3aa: CASSQVDLGSYNEQFF; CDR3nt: TGCGCCAGCAGCCAAGTGGACTTAGGTTCCTACAATGAGCAGTTCTTC
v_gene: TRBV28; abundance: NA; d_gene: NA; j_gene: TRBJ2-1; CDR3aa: CASRPGGGRNEQFF; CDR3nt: TGTGCCAGCCGTCCTGGGGGCGGGAGAAATGAGCAGTTCTTC
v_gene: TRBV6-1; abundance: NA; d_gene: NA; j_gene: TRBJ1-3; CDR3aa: CASSVEQGPGNTIYF; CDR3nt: TGTGCCAGCAGTGTAGAACAGGGACCTGGAAACACCATATATTTT
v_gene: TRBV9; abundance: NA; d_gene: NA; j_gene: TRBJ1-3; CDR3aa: CASSVGSENTIYF; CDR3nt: TGTGCCAGCAGCGTCGGGTCCGAAAACACCATATATTTT
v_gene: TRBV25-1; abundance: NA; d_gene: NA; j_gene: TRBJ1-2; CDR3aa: CASLGRGYRGYTF; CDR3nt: TGTGCCAGCCTCGGCAGGGGCTACAGGGGCTACACCTTC
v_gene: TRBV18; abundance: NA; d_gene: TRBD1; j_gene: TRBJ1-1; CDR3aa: CASSPLPPTGRRTEAFF; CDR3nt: TGTGCCAGCTCACCTCTCCCTCCGACAGGGCGTAGGACTGAAGCTTTCTTT
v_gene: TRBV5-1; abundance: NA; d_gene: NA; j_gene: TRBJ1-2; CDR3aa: CASSLGGGQGLQSGYTF; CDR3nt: TGCGCCAGCAGCTTGGGAGGCGGCCAGGGGTTGCAATCTGGCTACACCTTC
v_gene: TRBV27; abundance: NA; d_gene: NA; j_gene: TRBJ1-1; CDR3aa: CASSPWRNTEAFF; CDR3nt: TGTGCCAGCAGTCCCTGGAGAAACACTGAAGCTTTCTTT
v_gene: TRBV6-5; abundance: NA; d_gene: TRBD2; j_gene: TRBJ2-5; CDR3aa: CATRGAGGFGETQYF; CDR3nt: TGTGCCACCAGGGGAGCGGGAGGGTTCGGGGAGACCCAGTACTTC
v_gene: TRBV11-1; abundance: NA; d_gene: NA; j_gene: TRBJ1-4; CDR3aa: CASSLTSGATNEKLFF; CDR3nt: TGTGCCAGCAGCTTAACATCAGGCGCAACTAATGAAAAACTGTTTTTT
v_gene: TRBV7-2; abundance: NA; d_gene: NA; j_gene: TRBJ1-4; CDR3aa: CASSLSGPATNEKLFF; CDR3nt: TGTGCCAGCAGCTTAAGTGGCCCCGCAACTAATGAAAAACTGTTTTTT
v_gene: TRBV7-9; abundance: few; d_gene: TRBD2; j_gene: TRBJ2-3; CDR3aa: CASSGGWSGTDTQYF; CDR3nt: TGTGCCAGTTCGGGAGGTTGGAGTGGGACAGATACGCAGTATTTT
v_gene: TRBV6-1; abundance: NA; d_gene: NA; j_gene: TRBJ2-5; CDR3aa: CASSAPPETQYF; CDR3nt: TGTGCCAGCAGTGCCCCCCCGGAGACCCAGTACTTC
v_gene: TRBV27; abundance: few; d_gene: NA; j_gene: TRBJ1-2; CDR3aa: CASSLSMGRGYTF; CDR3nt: TGTGCCAGCAGTTTATCGATGGGCAGAGGCTACACCTTC
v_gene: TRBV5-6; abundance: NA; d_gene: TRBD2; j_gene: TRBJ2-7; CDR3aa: CASSSVGLASSYEQYF; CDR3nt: TGTGCCAGCAGCTCCGTGGGACTAGCCAGCTCCTACGAGCAGTACTTC
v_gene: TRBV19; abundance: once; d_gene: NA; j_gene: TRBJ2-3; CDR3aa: CASSMAGATTDTQYF; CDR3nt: TGTGCCAGTAGTATGGCAGGGGCCACCACAGATACGCAGTATTTT
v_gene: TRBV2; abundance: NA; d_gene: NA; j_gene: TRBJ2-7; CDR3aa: CASTTGLLLEQYF; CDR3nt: TGTGCCAGCACAACGGGGTTGCTATTAGAGCAGTACTTC